This T cell receptor beta chain came from a study of a mutant IDH1 vaccine in newly diagnosed glioma. Study-wide context: Of the patients given treatment, around 62% were male and about 38% were female, and a mean age of about 44 years was recorded. Prior therapy was radiotherapy, temozolomide, or both; most received both.

Time point: week 47, end of study. A 20-mer mutant IDH1 peptide at 300 ug was injected subcutaneously with topical imiquimod. This CDR3 spans 15 amino acids. V was clipped by 0 bases and J by 2 bases; unmatched bases: 0. Germline V gene data show CDR1 as SGHRS and CDR2 as YFSETQ. TCRdb's copy holds only in-frame clones and misses some; the assay was immunoSEQ multiplex PCR. The table records fewer than 40,000 clones, approximately 83% of them present only once. Comment on this clone: What it binds is unknown.

V and J are TRBV5-1 and TRBJ2-7, with 12 bases aligning to TRBD2. The TCR was taken from a man aged 30 to 39 with glioma. The sample consisted of PBMCs, taken from a glioma patient whose treatment included an IDH1 peptide vaccine. CDR3 nucleotides: TGCGCCAGCAGCTTGGGACTAGCGGGAGCCTACGAGCAGTACTTC. It codes for CASSLGLAGAYEQYF.